This entry concerns a single T cell receptor (beta chain). Other DNA sequences of this sample code for an identical CDR3. This sample is part of a study of shared T cell receptors in the human thymus. The CDR3 spans 16 residues. The V and J ends lost 4 bases and 4 bases, in that order; junction bases with no gene match: 12. Germline lookup yields CDR1 MNHEY and CDR2 SVGAGI. The protocol was immunoSEQ multiplex PCR, while the TCRdb copy is restricted to in-frame clones and leaves out a portion. The table has tens of thousands of clones, around 96% seen once; the top ten hold roughly 0.033%. The rearrangement uses TRBV6-5 and TRBJ1-1, with 7 bases that match TRBD1. The receptor's source is a human donor. The sample consisted of thymocytes. CDR3 in amino acids: CASSSQGGGSCTEAFF. For the CDR3, the DNA is TGTGCCAGCAGTTCGCAGGGGGGGGGAAGTTGCACTGAAGCTTTCTTT.